The source of this T cell receptor beta chain is a study of blood T cell repertoires in COVID-19. Whole-study context: PBMCs, B-cell-depleted T cells, or T cells were the source of the cDNA or gDNA that made up the material.

The CDR3 is made up of 16 amino acids. Germline CDR1 is SGHTA and CDR2 is FQGTGA. Trimming shortened V by 3 bases and J by 0 bases, and 11 bases separated the two germline ends. Profiled with immunoSEQ multiplex PCR; TCRdb holds only in-frame clones, not every one. The sample includes approximately 440,000 clones, about nine tenths of them seen just once. Cohort assignment relied on participant-reported clinical history. Two negative PCRs, clearance, or symptom resolution were required of recovered Cohort 3 donors. Sequencing used PBMCs or T cells enriched from blood (not recorded which). This sequence originates from a young man who had recovered from COVID-19. This chain connects TRBV7-3 to TRBJ2-2; the D gene is possibly TRBD1 (6 bases). The CDR3 here is CASSLDSPTNTGELFF. As DNA, the CDR3 is TGTGCCAGCAGCTTGGACAGCCCAACGAACACCGGGGAGCTGTTTTTT.